Listed below are T cell receptor beta chains from one sample, sequenced in a study of T cells in Graves' hyperthyroidism and ophthalmopathy. TCRdb reanalysed the multiplex PCR reads using MiXCR and keeps one entry per CDR3 protein. The sample has about 500,000 distinct CDR3 sequences, 46% seen once; the top ten hold about 40%. The specimen was peripheral blood or thyroid tissue (not recorded which). All receptors derive from an adult woman with Graves' disease, either hyperthyroidism or ophthalmopathy (not recorded which). Each CDR3 is given with its conserved first and last residue. A D gene is named only where the DNA matches it firmly. The size entry is marked missing in some rows and otherwise reads once, few, many or a size class.

j_call v_call clone_size cdr3_length d_call cdr3_aa cdr3_nt
TRBJ1-1 TRBV9 - 13 - CASSLGGGPEAFF TGTGCCAGCAGCTTAGGAGGGGGACCTGAAGCTTTCTTT
TRBJ1-3 TRBV12-3/TRBV12-4 once 14 - CASIRGDSGNTIYF TGTGCCAGCATACGGGGTGATTCTGGAAACACCATATATTTT
TRBJ1-5 TRBV2 many 14 - CASSDRRANQPQHF TGTGCCAGCAGCGACCGCAGGGCCAATCAGCCCCAGCATTTT
TRBJ1-3 TRBV5-1 many 16 - CASSLGLGKSGNTIYF TGCGCCAGCAGCTTGGGATTGGGGAAATCTGGAAACACCATATATTTT
TRBJ1-3 TRBV25-1 - 13 - CATAGFSGNTIYF TGTGCCACTGCGGGATTCTCTGGAAACACCATATATTTT
TRBJ2-7 TRBV7-2 - 14 - CASSLYGASYEQYF TGTGCCAGCAGCTTATACGGGGCATCCTACGAGCAGTACTTC
TRBJ2-7 TRBV10-3 once 15 - CAISFGQGITGELYF -
TRBJ2-7 TRBV14 many 15 - CASSPRDGLMYEQYF TGTGCCAGCAGCCCGCGGGACGGACTAATGTACGAGCAGTACTTC
TRBJ1-2 TRBV29-1 many 13 - CSTSGMSNYGYTF TGCAGTACGTCAGGGATGAGCAACTATGGCTACACCTTC
TRBJ1-2 TRBV9 many 13 - CASSLQGTYGYTF TGTGCCAGCAGCTTGCAGGGGACCTATGGCTACACCTTC
TRBJ2-7 TRBV7-2 - 16 TRBD1 CASSLSGQGFPYEQYF TGTGCCAGCAGCTTGTCAGGACAGGGTTTTCCCTACGAGCAGTACTTC
TRBJ2-5 TRBV2 - 15 - CASRREWGPGETQYF TGTGCCAGCAGGAGGGAGTGGGGCCCGGGGGAGACCCAGTACTTC
TRBJ1-2 TRBV25-1 - 12 - CASTVGGHGYTF TGTGCCAGCACCGTGGGGGGGCATGGCTACACCTTC
TRBJ2-5 TRBV25-1 once 15 - CASSEFPGPRETQYF TGTGCCAGCAGTGAATTCCCGGGGCCGCGGGAGACCCAGTACTTC
TRBJ2-5 TRBV4-1 once 15 TRBD2 CASSQVAGGEETQYF TGCGCCAGCAGCCAAGTAGCGGGGGGGGAAGAGACCCAGTACTTC
TRBJ2-7 TRBV20-1 many 14 TRBD2 CSAYPTSGLYEQYF TGCAGTGCTTACCCTACTAGCGGGCTCTACGAGCAGTACTTC
TRBJ2-7 TRBV29-1 - 14 - CSVGGTPSSYEQYF TGCAGCGTTGGAGGGACGCCGAGCTCCTACGAGCAGTACTTC
TRBJ2-2 TRBV9 many 14 TRBD2 CASSAGLAAGELFF TGTGCCAGCAGCGCAGGACTAGCGGCCGGGGAGCTGTTTTTT
TRBJ1-2 TRBV29-1 many 15 TRBD1 CSVDGTGSSGYGYTF TGCAGCGTTGATGGGACAGGGTCTTCGGGCTATGGCTACACCTTC
TRBJ1-2 TRBV5-1 - 16 - CASSPSGNLEDYGYTF TGCGCCAGCAGCCCTTCCGGGAACCTGGAAGACTATGGCTACACCTTC
TRBJ2-7 TRBV7-2 few 18 - CASSYREMDWRASYEQYF TGTGCCAGCAGCTACAGGGAAATGGACTGGCGGGCAAGCTACGAGCAGTACTTC
TRBJ2-7 TRBV7-6 - 13 - CASGGSASYEQYF TGTGCCAGCGGGGGGTCAGCCTCCTACGAGCAGTACTTC
TRBJ2-7 TRBV7-9 many 14 TRBD2 CASSFSGGNYEQYF TGTGCCAGCAGCTTTTCCGGGGGGAACTACGAGCAGTACTTC
TRBJ1-2 TRBV9 - 15 - CASSADPGVNYGYTF TGTGCCAGCAGCGCCGACCCCGGGGTTAACTATGGCTACACCTTC
TRBJ1-2 TRBV19 - 14 - CASSLPTDSYGYTF TGTGCCAGCAGTCTCCCGACAGATTCCTATGGCTACACCTTC
TRBJ1-6 TRBV9 - 15 - CASSVVGAYNSPLHF TGTGCCAGCAGCGTAGTGGGGGCCTATAATTCACCCCTCCACTTT
TRBJ2-7 TRBV25-1 - 13 - CASSGPKVYEQYF TGTGCCAGCAGTGGCCCGAAAGTGTACGAGCAGTACTTC
TRBJ2-7 TRBV28 - 12 - CASSFRGYEQYF TGTGCCAGCAGCTTCAGGGGTTACGAGCAGTACTTC
TRBJ2-5 TRBV14 - 15 TRBD2 CASSLGLARQETQYF TGTGCCAGCAGCCTGGGACTAGCGAGGCAAGAGACCCAGTACTTC
TRBJ1-2 TRBV5-1 - 15 - CASSPRDGQNYGYTF TGCGCCAGCAGCCCCCGGGACGGTCAGAACTATGGCTACACCTTC
TRBJ2-7 TRBV7-9 - 16 TRBD1 CASSFPGQGASYEQYF TGTGCCAGCAGCTTTCCGGGACAGGGGGCTTCTTACGAGCAGTACTTC
TRBJ2-5 TRBV29-1 - 13 TRBD1 CSVSETGLETQYF TGCAGCGTTTCAGAGACAGGGCTGGAGACCCAGTACTTC
TRBJ1-5 TRBV2 - 14 - CASSIQGLGQPQHF TGTGCCAGCAGTATACAGGGACTAGGACAGCCCCAGCATTTT
TRBJ1-5 TRBV10-3 - 18 - CAISESAVLSGANQPQHF TGTGCCATCAGTGAGTCGGCAGTGCTCTCTGGGGCCAATCAGCCCCAGCATTTT
TRBJ1-1 TRBV5-1 once 14 - CASSLTTDNTEAFF TGCGCCAGCAGCCTGACGACAGACAACACTGAAGCTTTCTTT
TRBJ1-6 TRBV2 few 10 - CAGGSSPLHF TGTGCCGGGGGAAGTTCACCCCTCCACTTT
TRBJ1-4 TRBV12-3/TRBV12-4 - 14 - CASTKGRLNEKLFF TGTGCCAGCACCAAGGGGCGGTTAAATGAAAAACTGTTTTTT
TRBJ1-2 TRBV19 - 13 TRBD1 CASRLQGQDGYTF TGTGCCAGTAGATTACAGGGGCAGGATGGCTACACCTTC
TRBJ1-4 TRBV6-1 - 13 - CASKGRPGEKLFF TGTGCCAGCAAGGGTCGACCCGGTGAAAAACTGTTTTTT
TRBJ2-6 TRBV2 once 19 TRBD2 CASSDRLAGGTSGANVLTF TGTGCCAGCAGTGATCGGCTAGCGGGAGGGACATCTGGGGCCAACGTCCTGACTTTC
TRBJ2-7 TRBV25-1 - 16 TRBD2 CASSARLGLRTGEQYF TGTGCCAGCAGTGCTAGGCTGGGACTAAGAACCGGCGAGCAGTACTTC
TRBJ2-5 TRBV7-2 - 14 - CASSFWVQSGGQYF TGTGCCAGCAGCTTTTGGGTCCAAAGCGGAGGACAGTACTTC
TRBJ1-4 TRBV20-1 - 14 TRBD1 CSAKTGRVNEKLFF TGCAGTGCTAAGACAGGGAGGGTTAATGAAAAACTGTTTTTT
TRBJ1-1 TRBV20-1 - 12 - CSATRGSTEAFF TGCAGTGCTACCAGAGGGAGCACTGAAGCTTTCTTT
TRBJ1-5 TRBV2 many 12 - CASSGDNQPQHF TGTGCCAGCAGTGGGGACAATCAGCCCCAGCATTTT
TRBJ2-7 TRBV15 few 14 - CATSRAGSSYEQYF TGTGCCACCAGCAGAGCAGGCAGCTCCTACGAGCAGTACTTC
TRBJ1-3 TRBV29-1 few 16 - CSVSLPTGDSGNTIYF TGCAGCGTGTCCCTTCCGACGGGCGACTCTGGAAACACCATATATTTT